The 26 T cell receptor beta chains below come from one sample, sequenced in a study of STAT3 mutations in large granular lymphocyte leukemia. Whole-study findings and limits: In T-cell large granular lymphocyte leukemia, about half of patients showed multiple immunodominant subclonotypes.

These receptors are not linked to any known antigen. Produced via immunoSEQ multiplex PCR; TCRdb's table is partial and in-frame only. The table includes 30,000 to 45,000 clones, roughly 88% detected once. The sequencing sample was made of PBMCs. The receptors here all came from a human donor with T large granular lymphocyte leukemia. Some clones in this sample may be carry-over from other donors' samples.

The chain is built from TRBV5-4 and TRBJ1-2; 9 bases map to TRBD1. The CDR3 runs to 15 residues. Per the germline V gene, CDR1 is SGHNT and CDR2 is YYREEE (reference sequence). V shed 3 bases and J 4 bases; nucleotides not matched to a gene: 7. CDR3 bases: TGTGCCAGCAGCTGGGACAGGGATTACGGCTATGGCTACACCTTC. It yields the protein CASSWDRDYGYGYTF. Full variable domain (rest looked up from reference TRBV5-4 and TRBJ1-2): ETGVTQSPTHLIKTRGQQVTLRCSSQSGHNTVSWYQQALGQGPQFIFQYYREEENGRGNFPPRFSGLQFPNYSSELNVNALELDDSALYLCASSWDRDYGYGYTFGSGTRLTVV.

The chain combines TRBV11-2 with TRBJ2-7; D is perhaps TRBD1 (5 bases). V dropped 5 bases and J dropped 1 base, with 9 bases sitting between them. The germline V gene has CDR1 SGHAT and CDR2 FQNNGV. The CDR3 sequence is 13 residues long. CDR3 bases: TGTGCCAGCAGCCAAGGGGTTTCCTACGAGCAGTACGTC. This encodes CASSQGVSYEQYV.

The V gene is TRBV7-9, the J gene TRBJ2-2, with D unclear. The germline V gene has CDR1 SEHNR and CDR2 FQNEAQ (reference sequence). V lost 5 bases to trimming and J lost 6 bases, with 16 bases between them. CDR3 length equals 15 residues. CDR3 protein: CASSIPRAFSGELFF. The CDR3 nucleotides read TGTGCCAGCAGCATTCCGCGAGCTTTCTCCGGGGAGCTGTTTTTT.

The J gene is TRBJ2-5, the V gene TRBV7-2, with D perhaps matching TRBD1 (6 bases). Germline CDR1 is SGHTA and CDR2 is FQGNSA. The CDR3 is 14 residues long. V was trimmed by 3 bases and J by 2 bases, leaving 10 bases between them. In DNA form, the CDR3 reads TGTGCCAGCAGCTTTGGACAGTGGCAAGAGACCCAGTACTTC. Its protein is CASSFGQWQETQYF.

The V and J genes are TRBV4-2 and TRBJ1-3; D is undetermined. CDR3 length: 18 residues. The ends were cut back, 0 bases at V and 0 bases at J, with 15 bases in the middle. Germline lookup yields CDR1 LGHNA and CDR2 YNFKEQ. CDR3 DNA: TGTGCCAGCAGCCAAGAAATTGCGCACGGCTTCTCTGGAAACACCATATATTTT. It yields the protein CASSQEIAHGFSGNTIYF.

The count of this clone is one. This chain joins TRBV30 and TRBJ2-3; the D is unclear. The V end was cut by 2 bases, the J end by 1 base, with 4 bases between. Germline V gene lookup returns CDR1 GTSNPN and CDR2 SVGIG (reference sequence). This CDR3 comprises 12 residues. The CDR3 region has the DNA TGTGCCTGGAGTCCGGGCACAGATACGCAGTATTTT. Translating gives CAWSPGTDTQYF. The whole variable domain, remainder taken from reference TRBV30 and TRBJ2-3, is SQTIHQWPATLVQPVGSPLSLECTVEGTSNPNLYWYRQAAGRGLQLLFYSVGIGQISSEVPQNLSASRPQDRQFILSSKKLLLSDSGFYLCAWSPGTDTQYFGPGTRLTVL.

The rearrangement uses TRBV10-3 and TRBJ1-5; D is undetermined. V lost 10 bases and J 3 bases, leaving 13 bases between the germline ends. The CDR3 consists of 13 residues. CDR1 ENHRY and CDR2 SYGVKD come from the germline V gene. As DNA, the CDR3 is TGTGCCAGCACCGCGGGTTTCAATCAGCCCCAGCATTTT. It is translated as CASTAGFNQPQHF.

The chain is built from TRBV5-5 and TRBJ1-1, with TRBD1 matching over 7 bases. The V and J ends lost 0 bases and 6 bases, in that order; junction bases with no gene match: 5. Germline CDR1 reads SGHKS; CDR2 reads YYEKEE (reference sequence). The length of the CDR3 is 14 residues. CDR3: CASSLGQGSAEAFF. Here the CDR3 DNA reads TGTGCCAGCAGCTTGGGACAGGGATCCGCTGAAGCTTTCTTT.

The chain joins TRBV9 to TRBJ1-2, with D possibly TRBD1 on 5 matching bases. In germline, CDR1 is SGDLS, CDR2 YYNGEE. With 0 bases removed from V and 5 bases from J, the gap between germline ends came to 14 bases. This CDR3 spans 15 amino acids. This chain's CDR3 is CASSVGTGPSYGYTF. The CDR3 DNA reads TGTGCCAGCAGCGTAGGGACGGGACCGTCTTATGGCTACACCTTC. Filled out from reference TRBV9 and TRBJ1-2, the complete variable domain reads DSGVTQTPKHLITATGQRVTLRCSPRSGDLSVYWYQQSLDQGLQFLIQYYNGEERAKGNILERFSAQQFPDLHSELNLSSLELGDSALYFCASSVGTGPSYGYTFGSGTRLTVV.

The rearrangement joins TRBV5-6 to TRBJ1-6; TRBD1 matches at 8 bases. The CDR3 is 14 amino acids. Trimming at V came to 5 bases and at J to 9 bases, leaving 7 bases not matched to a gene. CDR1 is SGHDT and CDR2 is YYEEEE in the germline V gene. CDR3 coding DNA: TGTGCCAGCAGTGTCGGACAGGGTATTTCACCCCTCCACTTT. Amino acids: CASSVGQGISPLHF.

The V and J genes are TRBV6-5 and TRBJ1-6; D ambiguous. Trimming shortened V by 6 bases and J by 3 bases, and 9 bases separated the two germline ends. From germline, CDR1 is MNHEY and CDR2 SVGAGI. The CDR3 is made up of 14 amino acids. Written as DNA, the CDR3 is TGTGCCAGCAGAGTAGGCAACTATAATTCACCCCTCCACTTT. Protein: CASRVGNYNSPLHF.

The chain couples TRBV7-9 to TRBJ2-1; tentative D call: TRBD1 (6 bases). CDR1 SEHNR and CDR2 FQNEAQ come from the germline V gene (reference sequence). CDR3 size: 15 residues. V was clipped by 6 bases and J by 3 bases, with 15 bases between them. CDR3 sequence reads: CASSSGVGGYNEQFF. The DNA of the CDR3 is TGTGCCAGCAGTTCAGGAGTAGGGGGCTACAATGAGCAGTTCTTC.

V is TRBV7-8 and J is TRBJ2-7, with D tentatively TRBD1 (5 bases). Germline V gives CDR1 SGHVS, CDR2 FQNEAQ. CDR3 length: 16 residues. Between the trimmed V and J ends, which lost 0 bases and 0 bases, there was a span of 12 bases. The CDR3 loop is CASSLAKGPSSYEQYF. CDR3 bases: TGTGCCAGCAGCTTAGCGAAGGGGCCGAGCTCCTACGAGCAGTACTTC.

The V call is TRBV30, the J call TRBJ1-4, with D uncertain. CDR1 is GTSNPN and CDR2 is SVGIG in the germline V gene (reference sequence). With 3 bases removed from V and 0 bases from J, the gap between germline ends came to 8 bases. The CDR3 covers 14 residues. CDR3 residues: CAWSHGATNEKLFF. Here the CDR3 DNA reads TGTGCCTGGAGCCACGGTGCAACTAATGAAAAACTGTTTTTT.

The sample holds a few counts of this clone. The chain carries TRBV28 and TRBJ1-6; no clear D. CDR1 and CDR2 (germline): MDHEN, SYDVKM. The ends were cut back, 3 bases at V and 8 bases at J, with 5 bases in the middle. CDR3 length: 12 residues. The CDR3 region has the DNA TGTGCCAGCAGTTTGGGCGATTCACCCCTCCACTTT. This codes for CASSLGDSPLHF.

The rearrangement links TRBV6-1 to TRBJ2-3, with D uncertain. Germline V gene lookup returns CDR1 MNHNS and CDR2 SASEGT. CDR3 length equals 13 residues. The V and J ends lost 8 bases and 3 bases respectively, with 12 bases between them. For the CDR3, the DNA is TGTGCCAGCCTCAATGAGTTTACAGATACGCAGTATTTT. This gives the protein CASLNEFTDTQYF.

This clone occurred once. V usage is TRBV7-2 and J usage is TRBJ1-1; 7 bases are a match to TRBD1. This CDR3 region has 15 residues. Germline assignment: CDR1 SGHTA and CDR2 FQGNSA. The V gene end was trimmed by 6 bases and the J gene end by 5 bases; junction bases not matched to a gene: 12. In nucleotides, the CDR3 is TGTGCCAGCAGACGAAACGGACAGGAACGTACTGAAGCTTTCTTT. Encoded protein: CASRRNGQERTEAFF.

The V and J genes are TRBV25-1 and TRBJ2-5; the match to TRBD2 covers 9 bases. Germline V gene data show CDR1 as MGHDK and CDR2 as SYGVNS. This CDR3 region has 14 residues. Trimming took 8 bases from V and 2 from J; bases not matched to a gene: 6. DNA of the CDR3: TGTGCCAGCGTCCTTAGCGGGGGACAAGAGACCCAGTACTTC. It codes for CASVLSGGQETQYF.

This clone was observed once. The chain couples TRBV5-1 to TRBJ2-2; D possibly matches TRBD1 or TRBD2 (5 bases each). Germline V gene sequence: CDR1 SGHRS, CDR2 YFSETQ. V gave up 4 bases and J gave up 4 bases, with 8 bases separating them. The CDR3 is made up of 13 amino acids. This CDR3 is CASSRDVTGELFF. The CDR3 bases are TGCGCCAGCAGCCGGGACGTCACCGGGGAGCTGTTTTTT.

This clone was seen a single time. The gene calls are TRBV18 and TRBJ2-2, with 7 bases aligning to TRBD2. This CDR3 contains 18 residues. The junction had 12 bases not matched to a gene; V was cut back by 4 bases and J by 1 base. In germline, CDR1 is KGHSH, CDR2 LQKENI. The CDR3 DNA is TGTGCCAGCTCACGCCAGCGGGGCGATCGCTGGAACACCGGGGAGCTGTTTTTT. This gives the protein CASSRQRGDRWNTGELFF.

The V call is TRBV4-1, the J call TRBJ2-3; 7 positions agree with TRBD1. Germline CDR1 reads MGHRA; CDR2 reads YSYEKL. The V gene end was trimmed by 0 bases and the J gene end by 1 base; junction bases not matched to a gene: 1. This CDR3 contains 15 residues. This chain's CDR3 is CASSQDGQGTDTQYF. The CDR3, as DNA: TGCGCCAGCAGCCAAGATGGACAGGGCACAGATACGCAGTATTTT.

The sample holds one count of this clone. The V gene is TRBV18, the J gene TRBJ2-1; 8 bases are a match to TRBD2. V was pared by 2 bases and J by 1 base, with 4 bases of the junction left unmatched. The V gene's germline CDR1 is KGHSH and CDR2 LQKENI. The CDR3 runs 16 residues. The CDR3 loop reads CASSPSGTRSYNEQFF. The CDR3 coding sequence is TGTGCCAGCTCACCATCCGGGACTAGATCCTACAATGAGCAGTTCTTC.

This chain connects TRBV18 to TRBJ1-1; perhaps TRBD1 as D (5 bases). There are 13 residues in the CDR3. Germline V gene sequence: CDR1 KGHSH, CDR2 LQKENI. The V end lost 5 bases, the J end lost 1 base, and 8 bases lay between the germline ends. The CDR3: CASSRGENTEAFF. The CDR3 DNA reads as TGTGCCAGCTCAAGGGGAGAGAACACTGAAGCTTTCTTT.

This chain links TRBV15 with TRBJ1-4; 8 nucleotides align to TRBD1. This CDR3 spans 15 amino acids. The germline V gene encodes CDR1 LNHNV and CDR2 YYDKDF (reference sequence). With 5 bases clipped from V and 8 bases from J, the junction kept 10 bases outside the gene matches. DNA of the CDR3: TGTGCCACCAGCGGAGCAGGGACAGGTCAGGAAAAACTGTTTTTT. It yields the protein CATSGAGTGQEKLFF.

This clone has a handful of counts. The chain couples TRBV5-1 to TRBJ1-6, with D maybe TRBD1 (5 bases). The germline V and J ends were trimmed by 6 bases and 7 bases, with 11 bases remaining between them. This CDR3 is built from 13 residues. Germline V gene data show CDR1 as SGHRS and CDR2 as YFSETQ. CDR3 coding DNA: TGCGCCAGCACCAGGGACGGAAATTCACCCCTCCACTTT. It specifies CASTRDGNSPLHF. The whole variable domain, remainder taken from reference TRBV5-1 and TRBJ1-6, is KAGVTQTPRYLIKTRGQQVTLSCSPISGHRSVSWYQQTPGQGLQFLFEYFSETQRNKGNFPGRFSGRQFSNSRSEMNVSTLELGDSALYLCASTRDGNSPLHFGNGTRLTVT.

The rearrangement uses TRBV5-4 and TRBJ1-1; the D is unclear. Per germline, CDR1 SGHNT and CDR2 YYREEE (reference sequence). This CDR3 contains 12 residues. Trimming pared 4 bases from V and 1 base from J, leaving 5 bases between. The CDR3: CASSRWNTEAFF. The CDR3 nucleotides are TGTGCCAGCAGCCGGTGGAACACTGAAGCTTTCTTT.